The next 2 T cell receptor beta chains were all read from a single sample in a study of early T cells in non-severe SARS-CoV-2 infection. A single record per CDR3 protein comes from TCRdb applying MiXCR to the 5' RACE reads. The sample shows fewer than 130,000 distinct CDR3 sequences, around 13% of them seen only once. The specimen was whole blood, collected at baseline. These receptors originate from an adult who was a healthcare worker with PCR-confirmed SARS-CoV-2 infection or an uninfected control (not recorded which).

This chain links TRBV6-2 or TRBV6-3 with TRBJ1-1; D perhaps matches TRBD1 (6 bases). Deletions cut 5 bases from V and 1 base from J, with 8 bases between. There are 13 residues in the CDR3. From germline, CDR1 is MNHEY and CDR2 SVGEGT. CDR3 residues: CASSVTGNTEAFF. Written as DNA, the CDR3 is TGTGCCAGCAGTGTGACAGGGAACACTGAAGCTTTCTTT.

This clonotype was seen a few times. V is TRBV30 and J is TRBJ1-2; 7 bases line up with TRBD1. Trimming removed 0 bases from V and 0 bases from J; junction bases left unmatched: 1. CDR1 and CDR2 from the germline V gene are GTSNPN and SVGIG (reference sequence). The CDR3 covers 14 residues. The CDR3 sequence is CAWSVQGTNYGYTF. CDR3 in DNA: TGTGCCTGGAGTGTACAGGGGACTAACTATGGCTACACCTTC.